These 28 T cell receptor beta chains originate from one sample sequenced in a study of shared clonotypes between healthy human individuals. Some clones are missing from TCRdb's copy, which holds only in-frame ones; the method was immunoSEQ multiplex PCR. Here the sample spans about 2 million clones, 85% to 95% being singletons. Sample: naive CD4+ T cells sorted from blood. The subset is: CD45RA+ positively selected. The origin of the receptors is a man younger than 35 in good health.

This clone was seen once. The chain couples TRBV6-1 to TRBJ1-4; 7 bases agree with TRBD1. The CDR3 covers 16 residues. Germline V gives CDR1 MNHNS, CDR2 SASEGT. Unmatched junction bases numbered 10, after V lost 2 bases and J lost 7 bases. The CDR3 here is CASSEIRGTAGEKLFF. CDR3 sequence (DNA): TGTGCCAGCAGTGAAATACGCGGGACAGCGGGTGAAAAACTGTTTTTT.

The chain combines TRBV12-5 with TRBJ1-5, with D tentatively TRBD1 (5 bases). V was clipped by 8 bases and J by 6 bases, with 17 bases between them. Germline CDR1 reads LGHNT; CDR2 reads FRNRAP. This CDR3 spans 14 amino acids. The CDR3 DNA reads as TGTGCTAGTCCCCCGGGACGGATTGTTCAGCCCCAGCATTTT. Its protein is CASPPGRIVQPQHF.

The chain couples TRBV4-1 to TRBJ1-3; D is possibly TRBD1 (6 bases). V was trimmed by 1 base and J by 0 bases, leaving 13 bases between them. This CDR3 has 17 amino acids. Germline values: CDR1 MGHRA, CDR2 YSYEKL. The CDR3 region is CASSQAKGTNSGNTIYF. CDR3 DNA sequence: TGCGCCAGCAGCCAAGCGAAGGGGACAAACTCTGGAAACACCATATATTTT.

This clone appeared a few times. This sequence joins TRBV30 and TRBJ1-6, with D hard to call. Germline V gene sequence: CDR1 GTSNPN, CDR2 SVGIG (reference sequence). The CDR3 has 15 residues. V was clipped by 2 bases and J by 7 bases, with 15 bases between them. DNA of the CDR3: TGTGCCTGGAGTTATACCAAGACGGGGAATTCACCCCTCCACTTT. As protein: CAWSYTKTGNSPLHF.

The genes are TRBV4-1 and TRBJ2-7; D might be TRBD1 or TRBD2, each matching 5 bases. Germline lookup yields CDR1 MGHRA and CDR2 YSYEKL. V was pared by 6 bases and J by 2 bases, with 17 bases between. The CDR3 spans 15 residues. The CDR3: CASRPAGTDAYEQYF. Here the CDR3 DNA reads TGCGCCAGCAGGCCAGCTGGGACCGACGCCTACGAGCAGTACTTC.

The chain uses TRBV30 and TRBJ1-1; D may be TRBD1 (5 bases). This CDR3 region has 13 residues. V was shortened by 6 bases and J by 0 bases, with 11 bases between the two germline ends. The germline V gene has CDR1 GTSNPN and CDR2 SVGIG (reference sequence). The CDR3 DNA sequence: TGTGCCTGTGTTCCAGGGCTGAACACTGAAGCTTTCTTT. Translation: CACVPGLNTEAFF.

This clone was seen only once. The chain joins TRBV30 to TRBJ1-2, with 7 bases aligning to TRBD1. CDR1 and CDR2 (germline): GTSNPN, SVGIG (reference sequence). Trimming at V came to 4 bases and at J to 4 bases, leaving 6 bases not matched to a gene. This CDR3 is 13 amino acids long. CDR3 sequence (DNA): TGTGCCTGGACCTGGGACAGCCCCTATGGCTACACCTTC. It is translated as CAWTWDSPYGYTF. Full variable domain (outside the CDR3, taken from reference TRBV30 and TRBJ1-2): SQTIHQWPATLVQPVGSPLSLECTVEGTSNPNLYWYRQAAGRGLQLLFYSVGIGQISSEVPQNLSASRPQDRQFILSSKKLLLSDSGFYLCAWTWDSPYGYTFGSGTRLTVV.

The chain has TRBV5-1 and TRBJ2-3; 9 bases align to TRBD1. V lost 3 bases to trimming and J lost 2 bases; unmatched junction nucleotides: 4. The V gene's germline CDR1 is SGHRS and CDR2 YFSETQ. The CDR3 spans 15 residues. CDR3 protein: CASSWTGVLTDTQYF. The CDR3 nucleotides read TGCGCCAGCAGCTGGACAGGGGTCCTCACAGATACGCAGTATTTT.

This chain joins TRBV19 and TRBJ2-1, with D unclear. The CDR3 sequence is 15 residues long. V lost 5 bases and J 1 base, leaving 12 bases between the germline ends. Germline V gene sequence: CDR1 LNHDA, CDR2 SQIVND (reference sequence). The CDR3 coding sequence is TGTGCCAGTAGTCGAACGGCTCTATCCTACAATGAGCAGTTCTTC. This encodes CASSRTALSYNEQFF.

This sequence joins TRBV10-3 and TRBJ1-6; maybe TRBD1 (5 bases). The V gene's germline CDR1 is ENHRY and CDR2 SYGVKD. Trimming took off 6 bases at V and 2 bases at J, with 14 bases between the two ends. There are 16 residues in the CDR3. CDR3 region: CAIRAGTAAYNSPLHF. The CDR3 DNA follows: TGTGCCATCAGGGCCGGGACGGCCGCCTATAATTCACCCCTCCACTTT.

This clone was detected ten times or more. The chain employs TRBV4-1 and TRBJ2-5; D ambiguous. The germline V and J ends were trimmed by 1 base and 12 bases, with 15 bases remaining between them. Germline lookup yields CDR1 MGHRA and CDR2 YSYEKL. The CDR3 spans 13 residues. Here the CDR3 reads CASSQAVGFSKYF. The CDR3 bases are TGCGCCAGCAGCCAAGCGGTAGGCTTCTCCAAGTACTTC.

CDR3 bases: TGTGCCAGCAGTTTGGACTCAACAAGACCCTACGAGCAGTACTTC. Protein: CASSLDSTRPYEQYF. The chain uses TRBV2 and TRBJ2-7; D is possibly TRBD2 (5 bases). The CDR3 covers 15 residues. Germline values: CDR1 SNHLY, CDR2 FYNNEI. Between the trimmed V and J ends, which lost 5 bases and 2 bases, there was a span of 16 bases. The full variable domain, with the rest looked up from reference TRBV2 and TRBJ2-7, is EPEVTQTPSHQVTQMGQEVILRCVPISNHLYFYWYRQILGQKVEFLVSFYNNEISEKSEIFDDQFSVERPDGSNFTLKIRSTKLEDSAMYFCASSLDSTRPYEQYFGPGTRLTVT.

The CDR3: CASRLPGLAGPVDEQYF. Written as DNA, the CDR3 is TGTGCCAGCAGGCTTCCGGGACTAGCGGGACCTGTAGACGAGCAGTACTTC. The J gene is TRBJ2-7, the V gene TRBV2; 13 bases match TRBD2. CDR1 and CDR2 from the germline V gene are SNHLY and FYNNEI. The V and J ends lost 6 bases and 5 bases, in that order; junction bases with no gene match: 13. The CDR3 runs 17 residues.

Only one count was recorded for this clone. The chain uses TRBV5-6 and TRBJ1-2; D gene unclear. The ends were cut back, 2 bases at V and 3 bases at J, with 5 bases in the middle. The germline gives CDR1 SGHDT, CDR2 YYEEEE. This CDR3 contains 12 residues. The CDR3 sequence is CASSFLDYGYTF. The CDR3 bases are TGTGCCAGCAGCTTTCTCGACTATGGCTACACCTTC.

The gene calls are TRBV19 and TRBJ1-1, with 9 bases identical to TRBD1. Germline CDR1 and CDR2: LNHDA and SQIVND (reference sequence). V dropped 10 bases and J dropped 1; count of bases not matched to a gene: 7. This CDR3 is 14 amino acids long. The CDR3 reads CATYMGQGNTEAFF. DNA of the CDR3: TGTGCCACTTACATGGGACAGGGGAACACTGAAGCTTTCTTT.

In DNA, the CDR3 is TGTGCCAGCAGTGAACAGGGGAGAGAAAAACTGTTTTTT. Its protein is CASSEQGREKLFF. This chain joins TRBV6-1 and TRBJ1-4, with D possibly TRBD1 on 6 matching bases. V lost 2 bases to trimming and J lost 8 bases, with 9 bases between them. Germline V gene lookup returns CDR1 MNHNS and CDR2 SASEGT. The CDR3 is 13 residues long.

The chain is built from TRBV7-2 and TRBJ1-2; possible D gene TRBD1, 5 bases. This CDR3 spans 14 amino acids. V dropped 5 bases and J dropped 4 bases, with 14 bases sitting between them. Germline CDR1 is SGHTA and CDR2 is FQGNSA. CDR3 in DNA: TGTGCCAGCAGCACATCAACAGGAGCCTATGGCTACACCTTC. Translated: CASSTSTGAYGYTF.

This chain joins TRBV7-9 and TRBJ2-5, with D perhaps TRBD2 (5 bases). Germline V lookup: CDR1 SEHNR, CDR2 FQNEAQ (reference sequence). CDR3 size: 10 residues. V was shortened by 8 bases and J by 9 bases, with 10 bases between the two germline ends. The DNA for the CDR3 is TGTGCCAGCGAGGGCTGGGCCCAGTACTTC. The encoded protein is CASEGWAQYF.

A remark on this clone: Other DNA sequences within the sample encode an identical CDR3. The chain has TRBV18 and TRBJ1-1; D is unresolved. The V end lost 3 bases, the J end lost 1 base, and 9 bases lay between the germline ends. Looked up from germline, CDR1 is KGHSH and CDR2 is LQKENI. CDR3 length equals 14 residues. The CDR3 DNA follows: TGTGCCAGCTCACCTGAGTCAGGGAACACTGAAGCTTTCTTT. Translating it yields CASSPESGNTEAFF.

The chain couples TRBV18 to TRBJ2-3, with TRBD1 matching 7 bases. CDR3 size: 15 residues. With V trimmed by 1 base and J by 3 bases, 4 bases remained unmatched. The germline V gene encodes CDR1 KGHSH and CDR2 LQKENI. CDR3 loop: CASSPQGTDTDTQYF. Here the CDR3 DNA reads TGTGCCAGCTCACCACAAGGGACAGATACAGATACGCAGTATTTT.

The table lists this clone with many counts. The V gene is TRBV28, the J gene TRBJ2-7; D is possibly TRBD2 (6 bases). CDR3 length: 12 residues. Germline-derived CDR1 and CDR2 are MDHEN and SYDVKM. Trimming removed 5 bases at V and 6 bases at J, with 11 bases between. The CDR3 is CASSTTSSEQYF. CDR3 sequence (DNA): TGTGCCAGCAGTACTACTAGCTCCGAGCAGTACTTC.

The chain carries TRBV7-6 and TRBJ2-5; 7 nucleotides agree with TRBD2. The ends lost 3 bases at V and 2 bases at J; junction bases unmatched: 6. The CDR3 has 15 residues. Germline CDR1 SGHVS, CDR2 FNYEAQ. DNA for the CDR3: TGTGCCAGCAGCTTCGCGGGTAGCGGGCAAGAGACCCAGTACTTC. This encodes CASSFAGSGQETQYF.

This clone has only one observation. The rearrangement joins TRBV11-2 to TRBJ2-7; D unclear. The germline V gene has CDR1 SGHAT and CDR2 FQNNGV. Trimming took 0 bases from V and 3 from J, leaving 6 bases between them. This CDR3 comprises 13 residues. In nucleotides, the CDR3 is TGTGCCAGCAGCTTAGAGGCAAACTACGAGCAGTACTTC. Translated: CASSLEANYEQYF.

This clone appeared a single time. V usage is TRBV6-6 and J usage is TRBJ2-6; D tentatively reads TRBD1 or TRBD2 (5 bases each). Looked up from germline, CDR1 is MNHNY and CDR2 is SVGAGI (reference sequence). V lost 10 bases and J lost 2, with 18 bases in between. The length of the CDR3 is 16 residues. This CDR3 reads CATLLTQGAGANVLTF. CDR3 nucleotides: TGTGCCACCCTCTTAACTCAGGGAGCTGGGGCCAACGTCCTGACTTTC.

The gene calls are TRBV4-1 and TRBJ2-3; D is tentatively TRBD1 or TRBD2 (5 bases each). The ends were cut back, 0 bases at V and 5 bases at J, with 9 bases in the middle. Germline V gene sequence: CDR1 MGHRA, CDR2 YSYEKL. The CDR3 has 14 residues. CDR3 protein: CASSQEGRLDTQYF. The CDR3 coding sequence is TGCGCCAGCAGCCAAGAGGGACGGTTAGATACGCAGTATTTT.

The chain couples TRBV7-2 to TRBJ2-1; tentatively, D is TRBD1 or TRBD2 (5 bases each). Trimming removed 5 bases from V and 5 bases from J, with 16 bases in between. This CDR3 is built from 15 residues. Germline CDR1 SGHTA, CDR2 FQGNSA. The CDR3 DNA is TGTGCCAGCAGCCTGGGGGTAGCCCCAAACAATGAGCAGTTCTTC. Residues: CASSLGVAPNNEQFF.

This clone was recorded once. This sequence joins TRBV6-5 and TRBJ1-1, with TRBD1 matching 9 bases. From germline, CDR1 is MNHEY and CDR2 SVGAGI. V trimming: 4 bases; J trimming: 13 bases; junction bases outside the gene matches: 13. This CDR3 is built from 14 residues. The CDR3: CASSSRDRVGRVFF. As DNA, the CDR3 is TGTGCCAGCAGTTCTCGGGACAGGGTTGGTAGGGTTTTCTTT.

V and J are TRBV5-1 and TRBJ1-4; 8 nucleotides agree with TRBD1. J gave up 8 bases and V 4 bases, and 7 bases lay outside the gene matches. Germline V gives CDR1 SGHRS, CDR2 YFSETQ. This CDR3 has 14 residues. CDR3 residues: CASSADREKEKLFF. CDR3 coding DNA: TGCGCCAGCAGCGCGGACAGGGAGAAGGAAAAACTGTTTTTT.